A single sample gave rise to the 16 T cell receptor beta chains below, sequenced in a study of PD-1 blockade in mismatch repair-deficient tumors. Libraries were prepared by immunoSEQ multiplex PCR; TCRdb keeps only in-frame clonotypes and omits some of them. The table has 55,000 to 85,000 clones, 60% to 80% seen once. This specimen consisted of peripheral blood, obtained 2 weeks after starting pembrolizumab. The receptors shown here come from an adult with mismatch repair-deficient cancer.

The V and J genes are TRBV27 and TRBJ1-5, with 9 bases matching TRBD1. The CDR3 is 15 residues long. Germline assignment: CDR1 MNHEY and CDR2 SMNVEV (reference sequence). V dropped 6 bases and J dropped 2; count of bases not matched to a gene: 5. The CDR3 sequence: CASRKQGAGNQPQHF. CDR3 in DNA: TGTGCCAGCAGGAAACAGGGGGCTGGCAATCAGCCCCAGCATTTT.

The rearrangement joins TRBV6-5 to TRBJ1-2; 9 bases align to TRBD1. Germline V gives CDR1 MNHEY, CDR2 SVGAGI. The CDR3 is made up of 13 amino acids. J lost 6 bases, V lost 7 bases, and 6 bases had no gene match. CDR3 in amino acids: CASTAQGADGYTF. CDR3 coding DNA: TGTGCCAGCACCGCACAGGGGGCGGATGGCTACACCTTC.

V is TRBV6-6 and J is TRBJ1-1, with a weak D call TRBD1 (5 bases). Germline values: CDR1 MNHNY, CDR2 SVGAGI (reference sequence). The V end lost 7 bases, the J end lost 1 base, and 10 bases lay between the germline ends. The CDR3 contains 13 residues. The CDR3 loop reads CASTLDKNTEAFF. The CDR3, as DNA: TGTGCCAGCACTTTGGACAAGAACACTGAAGCTTTCTTT.

The chain carries TRBV7-6 and TRBJ1-5; the match to TRBD1 covers 7 bases. CDR1 and CDR2 from the germline V gene are SGHVS and FNYEAQ. V shed 4 bases, J shed 7 bases, and the junction held 4 bases outside the gene matches. This CDR3 has 13 residues. The CDR3 loop is CASSSQGEQPQHF. DNA for the CDR3: TGTGCCAGCAGCTCCCAGGGGGAACAGCCCCAGCATTTT. Complete variable domain (other parts from reference TRBV7-6 and TRBJ1-5): GAGVSQSPRYKVTKRGQDVALRCDPISGHVSLYWYRQALGQGPEFLTYFNYEAQQDKSGLPNDRFSAERPEGSISTLTIQRTEQRDSAMYRCASSSQGEQPQHFGDGTRLSIL.

This clone was seen once. J is TRBJ2-1 and V is TRBV9, with 13 bases matching TRBD2. This CDR3 is built from 17 residues. The V gene's germline CDR1 is SGDLS and CDR2 YYNGEE. The J segment lost 3 bases and the V segment lost 4 bases, leaving 7 bases of the junction unmatched. As DNA, the CDR3 is TGTGCCAGCAGCCTGCGACTAGCGGGAGGACGCTACAATGAGCAGTTCTTC. Translating it yields CASSLRLAGGRYNEQFF. Combining the CDR3 with reference TRBV9 and TRBJ2-1 gives the whole variable domain DSGVTQTPKHLITATGQRVTLRCSPRSGDLSVYWYQQSLDQGLQFLIQYYNGEERAKGNILERFSAQQFPDLHSELNLSSLELGDSALYFCASSLRLAGGRYNEQFFGPGTRLTVL.

The chain carries TRBV4-2 and TRBJ2-7; D is undetermined. The CDR3 extends over 17 amino acids. V was shortened by 4 bases and J by 4 bases, with 23 bases between the two germline ends. In germline, CDR1 is LGHNA, CDR2 YNFKEQ. As DNA, the CDR3 is TGTGCCAGCAGCCCTATAAGAGGCGGCGACCTTAGTTACGAGCAGTACTTC. It translates to CASSPIRGGDLSYEQYF.

This clone was counted once. This chain connects TRBV2 to TRBJ2-2; D gene ambiguous. Germline lookup yields CDR1 SNHLY and CDR2 FYNNEI. The V end lost 6 bases, the J end lost 5 bases, and 13 bases lay between the germline ends. This CDR3 is built from 14 residues. The CDR3 is CASSAVWGTGELFF. Written as DNA, the CDR3 is TGTGCCAGCAGCGCCGTTTGGGGAACCGGGGAGCTGTTTTTT.

This chain joins TRBV27 and TRBJ2-3; D might be TRBD2 (7 bases). V was trimmed by 6 bases and J by 1 base, leaving 17 bases between them. This CDR3 has 16 residues. Germline V gene sequence: CDR1 MNHEY, CDR2 SMNVEV (reference sequence). The CDR3 DNA reads TGTGCCAGCAGCCCCCTCGGGGGGCCGGGCACAGATACGCAGTATTTT. It codes for CASSPLGGPGTDTQYF.

The V and J genes are TRBV18 and TRBJ2-3, with D maybe TRBD1 (6 bases). The CDR3 spans 15 residues. Trimming pared 2 bases from V and 5 bases from J, leaving 14 bases between. Germline assignment: CDR1 KGHSH and CDR2 LQKENI. The CDR3 DNA sequence: TGTGCCAGCTCACCATTGGGGGTCAGGGGAGATACGCAGTATTTT. Residues: CASSPLGVRGDTQYF.

This clone occurred a few times. This chain uses TRBV6-1 with TRBJ2-7, with D tentatively TRBD2 (6 bases). The CDR3 is 15 amino acids. Looked up from germline, CDR1 is MNHNS and CDR2 is SASEGT. The V end was cut by 2 bases, the J end by 0 bases, with 11 bases between. In nucleotides, the CDR3 is TGTGCCAGCAGTGAAAGTCCCGGGAGCTCCTACGAGCAGTACTTC. The encoded protein is CASSESPGSSYEQYF.

The chain employs TRBV6-5 and TRBJ2-5, with 7 bases identical to TRBD2. The CDR3 consists of 15 residues. With V trimmed by 0 bases and J by 5 bases, 6 bases remained unmatched. Germline V gene sequence: CDR1 MNHEY, CDR2 SVGAGI. For the CDR3, the DNA is TGTGCCAGCAGTTACTCAGAGCGGGGACGGGAGACCCAGTACTTC. As protein: CASSYSERGRETQYF.

The chain couples TRBV13 to TRBJ2-7, with a weak D call TRBD2 (7 bases). Trimming took 2 bases from V and 2 from J, leaving 10 bases between them. The germline gives CDR1 PRHDT, CDR2 FYEKMQ (reference sequence). The CDR3 spans 14 residues. The CDR3 reads CASSLRGGAYEQYF. In DNA, the CDR3 is TGTGCCAGCAGCTTAAGAGGGGGGGCCTACGAGCAGTACTTC.

The V and J genes are TRBV2 and TRBJ2-3; D might be TRBD1 (6 bases). CDR1 is SNHLY, CDR2 FYNNEI, per germline. The CDR3 runs 14 residues. Trimming removed 9 bases at V and 1 base at J, with 14 bases between. The CDR3 nucleotides are TGTGCCAGACCACAGGGAAATGGCACAGATACGCAGTATTTT. Its translation: CARPQGNGTDTQYF.

The chain joins TRBV9 to TRBJ1-1; unclear D gene. V lost 1 base and J 0 bases, leaving 10 bases between the germline ends. CDR3 length equals 15 residues. The germline gives CDR1 SGDLS, CDR2 YYNGEE. The CDR3 spells CASSVNGVMNTEAFF. CDR3 coding DNA: TGTGCCAGCAGCGTAAATGGAGTCATGAACACTGAAGCTTTCTTT.

This clone was seen once. J is TRBJ2-4 and V is TRBV30; D is uncertain. V dropped 1 base and J dropped 1 base, with 8 bases sitting between them. The CDR3 runs to 14 residues. CDR1 is GTSNPN, CDR2 SVGIG, per germline (reference sequence). For the CDR3, the DNA is TGTGCCTGGAGTGGAGGATCCGCCAAAAACATTCAGTACTTC. Translation gives CAWSGGSAKNIQYF.

The V gene is TRBV15, the J gene TRBJ1-2; D perhaps matches TRBD1 (5 bases). In germline, CDR1 is LNHNV, CDR2 YYDKDF (reference sequence). CDR3 length equals 16 residues. V shed 0 bases and J shed 4 bases, with 15 bases lying between them. CDR3 sequence (DNA): TGTGCCACCAGCAGAGATAAGGTCGAACAGGTCTATGGCTACACCTTC. Translation: CATSRDKVEQVYGYTF.